This T cell receptor (beta chain) is from a study of CD8 T cells in ankylosing spondylitis. Study observations and caveats: Enrichment of disease-linked clones was reportedly significant in matched ankylosing spondylitis synovial fluid. Peripheral blood samples showed relatively rare disease-linked clones, and these clones were CD8+. Some motif variants had been reported before (in reactive arthritis synovial fluid and blood).

Germline lookup yields CDR1 SGHVS and CDR2 FQNEAQ. V lost 5 bases and J lost 5; bases outside the gene matches: 8. The CDR3 length is 16 residues. TCRdb used MiXCR to reprocess the 5' RACE reads, holding one entry per CDR3 protein. This table has approximately 300,000 distinct CDR3 sequences, roughly 20% appearing once. A few counts support this clonotype. Its antigen is undetermined. This TCR was sampled from a female donor with ankylosing spondylitis or in good health (not recorded which). The sequencing sample was made of blood, either unsorted or a sorted T cell fraction (not recorded which). The chain carries TRBV7-8 and TRBJ2-3, with 12 bases identical to TRBD2. CDR3 in amino acids: CASSLPLAGGGDTQYF. CDR3 bases: TGTGCCAGCAGCCTACCACTAGCGGGAGGCGGAGATACGCAGTATTTT.